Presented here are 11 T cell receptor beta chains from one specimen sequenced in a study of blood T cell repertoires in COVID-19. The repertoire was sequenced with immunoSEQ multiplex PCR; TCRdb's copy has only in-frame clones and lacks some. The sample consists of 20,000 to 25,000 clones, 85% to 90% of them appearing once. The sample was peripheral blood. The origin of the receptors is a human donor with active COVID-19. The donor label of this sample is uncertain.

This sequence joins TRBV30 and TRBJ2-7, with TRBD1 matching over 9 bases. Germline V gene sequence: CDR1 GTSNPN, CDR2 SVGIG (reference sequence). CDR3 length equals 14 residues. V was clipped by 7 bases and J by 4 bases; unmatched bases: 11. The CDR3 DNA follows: TGTGCCTCGGACCTCGGACAGGGGTCGTACGAGCAGTACTTC. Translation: CASDLGQGSYEQYF.

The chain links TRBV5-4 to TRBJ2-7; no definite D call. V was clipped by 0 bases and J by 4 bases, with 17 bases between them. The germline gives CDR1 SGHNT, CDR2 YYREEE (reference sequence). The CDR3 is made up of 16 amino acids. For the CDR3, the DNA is TGTGCCAGCAGCTTGGGAACGACTTTCTCCTTGTACGAGCAGTACTTC. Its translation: CASSLGTTFSLYEQYF. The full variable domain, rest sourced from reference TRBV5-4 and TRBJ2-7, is ETGVTQSPTHLIKTRGQQVTLRCSSQSGHNTVSWYQQALGQGPQFIFQYYREEENGRGNFPPRFSGLQFPNYSSELNVNALELDDSALYLCASSLGTTFSLYEQYFGPGTRLTVT.

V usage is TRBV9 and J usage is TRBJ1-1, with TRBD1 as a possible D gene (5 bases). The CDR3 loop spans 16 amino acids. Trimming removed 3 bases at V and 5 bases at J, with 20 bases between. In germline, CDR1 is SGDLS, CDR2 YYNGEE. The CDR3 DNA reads TGTGCCAGCAGCGAGATCCCCTCTGGGGGGAATACTGAAGCTTTCTTT. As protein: CASSEIPSGGNTEAFF.

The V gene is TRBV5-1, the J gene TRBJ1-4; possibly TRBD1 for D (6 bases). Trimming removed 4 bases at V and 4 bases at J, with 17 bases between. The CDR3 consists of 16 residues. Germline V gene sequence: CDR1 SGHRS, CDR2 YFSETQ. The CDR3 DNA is TGCGCCAGCAGCCCGGAGAACAGGGCTTATAATGAAAAACTGTTTTTT. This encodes CASSPENRAYNEKLFF. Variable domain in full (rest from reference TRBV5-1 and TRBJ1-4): KAGVTQTPRYLIKTRGQQVTLSCSPISGHRSVSWYQQTPGQGLQFLFEYFSETQRNKGNFPGRFSGRQFSNSRSEMNVSTLELGDSALYLCASSPENRAYNEKLFFGSGTQLSVL.

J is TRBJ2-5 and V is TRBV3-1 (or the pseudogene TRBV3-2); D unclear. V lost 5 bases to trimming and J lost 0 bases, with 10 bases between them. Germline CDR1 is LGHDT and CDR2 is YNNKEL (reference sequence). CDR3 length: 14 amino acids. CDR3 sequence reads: CASSGGAYQETQYF. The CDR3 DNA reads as TGTGCCAGCAGCGGCGGAGCGTACCAAGAGACCCAGTACTTC.

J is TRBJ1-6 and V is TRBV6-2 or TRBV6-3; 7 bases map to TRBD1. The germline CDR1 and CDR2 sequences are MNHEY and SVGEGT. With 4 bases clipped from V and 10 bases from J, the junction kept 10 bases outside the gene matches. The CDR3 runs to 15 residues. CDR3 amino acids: CASSCVGQAGSPLHF. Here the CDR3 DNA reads TGTGCCAGCAGTTGCGTCGGACAGGCGGGATCACCCCTCCACTTT.

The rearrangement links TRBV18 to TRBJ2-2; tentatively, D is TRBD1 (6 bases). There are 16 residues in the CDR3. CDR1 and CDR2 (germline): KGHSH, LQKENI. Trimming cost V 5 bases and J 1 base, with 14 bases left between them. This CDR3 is CASSAGTLRNTGELFF. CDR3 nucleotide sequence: TGTGCCAGCTCAGCCGGGACACTAAGGAACACCGGGGAGCTGTTTTTT.

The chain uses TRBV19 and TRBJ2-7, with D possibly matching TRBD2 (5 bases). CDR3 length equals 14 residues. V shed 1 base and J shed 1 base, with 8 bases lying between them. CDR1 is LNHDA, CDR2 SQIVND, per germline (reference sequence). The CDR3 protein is CASSIARDSYEQYF. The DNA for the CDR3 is TGTGCCAGTAGTATAGCACGGGATTCCTACGAGCAGTACTTC.

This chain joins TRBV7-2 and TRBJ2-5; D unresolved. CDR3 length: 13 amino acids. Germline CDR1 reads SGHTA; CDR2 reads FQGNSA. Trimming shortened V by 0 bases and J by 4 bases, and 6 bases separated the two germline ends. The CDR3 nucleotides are TGTGCCAGCAGCTTAGCCGGCGGAGAGACCCAGTACTTC. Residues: CASSLAGGETQYF.

The CDR3 region is CASRIGRGTGELFF. The CDR3 DNA reads as TGTGCCAGCAGGATCGGACGGGGCACCGGGGAGCTGTTTTTT. The chain links TRBV2 to TRBJ2-2; TRBD2 might be the D (5 bases). V lost 6 bases and J 4 bases, leaving 12 bases between the germline ends. This CDR3 has 14 residues. Looked up from germline, CDR1 is SNHLY and CDR2 is FYNNEI.

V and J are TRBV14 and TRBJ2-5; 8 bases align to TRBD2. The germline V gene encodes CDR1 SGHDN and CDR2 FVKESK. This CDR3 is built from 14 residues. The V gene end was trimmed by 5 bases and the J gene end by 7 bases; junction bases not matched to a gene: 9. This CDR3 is CASSIAGGFRTQYF. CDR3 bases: TGTGCCAGCAGCATTGCGGGGGGATTTCGGACCCAGTACTTC.